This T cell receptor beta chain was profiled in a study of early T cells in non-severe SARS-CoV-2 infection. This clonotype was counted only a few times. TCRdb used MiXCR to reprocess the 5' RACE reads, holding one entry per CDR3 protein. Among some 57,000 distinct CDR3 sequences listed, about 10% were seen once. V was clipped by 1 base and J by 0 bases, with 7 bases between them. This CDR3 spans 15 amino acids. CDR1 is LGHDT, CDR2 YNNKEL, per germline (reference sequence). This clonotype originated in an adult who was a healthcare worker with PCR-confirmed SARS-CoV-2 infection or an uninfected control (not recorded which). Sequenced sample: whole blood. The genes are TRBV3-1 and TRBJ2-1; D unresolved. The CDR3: CASSQGSSSYNEQFF. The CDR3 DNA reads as TGTGCCAGCAGCCAAGGGTCGAGCTCCTACAATGAGCAGTTCTTC.